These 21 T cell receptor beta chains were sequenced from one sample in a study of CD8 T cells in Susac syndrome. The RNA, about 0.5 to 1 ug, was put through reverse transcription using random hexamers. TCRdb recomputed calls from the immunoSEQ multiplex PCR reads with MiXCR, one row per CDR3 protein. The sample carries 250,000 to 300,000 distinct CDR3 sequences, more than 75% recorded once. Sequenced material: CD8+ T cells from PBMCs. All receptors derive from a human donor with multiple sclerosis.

DNA of the CDR3: TGTGCCAGCAGGGGCCAGGGGGTAGGCTACACCTTC. Translating it yields CASRGQGVGYTF. The V gene is TRBV28, the J gene TRBJ1-2; 7 nucleotides match TRBD1. The CDR3 is 12 amino acids. CDR1 and CDR2 (germline): MDHEN, SYDVKM. Losses at the gene ends were 6 bases for V and 8 bases for J; bases not matched to a gene: 6.

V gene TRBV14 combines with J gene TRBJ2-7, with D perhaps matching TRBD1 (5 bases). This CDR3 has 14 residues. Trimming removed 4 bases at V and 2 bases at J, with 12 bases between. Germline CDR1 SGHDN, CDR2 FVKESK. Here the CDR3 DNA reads TGTGCCAGCAGCCGGGGCGGCAGGGCCTACGAGCAGTACTTC. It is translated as CASSRGGRAYEQYF. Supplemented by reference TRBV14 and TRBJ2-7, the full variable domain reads EAGVTQFPSHSVIEKGQTVTLRCDPISGHDNLYWYRRVMGKEIKFLLHFVKESKQDESGMPNNRFLAERTGGTYSTLKVQPAELEDSGVYFCASSRGGRAYEQYFGPGTRLTVT.

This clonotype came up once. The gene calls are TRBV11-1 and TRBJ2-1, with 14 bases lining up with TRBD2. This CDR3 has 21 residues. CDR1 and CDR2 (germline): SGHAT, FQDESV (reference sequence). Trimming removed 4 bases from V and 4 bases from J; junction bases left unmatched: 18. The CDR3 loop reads CASSSYSGTSGRRVLYNEQFF. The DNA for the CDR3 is TGTGCCAGCAGCTCTTATTCCGGGACTAGCGGGAGACGAGTTCTTTACAATGAGCAGTTCTTC.

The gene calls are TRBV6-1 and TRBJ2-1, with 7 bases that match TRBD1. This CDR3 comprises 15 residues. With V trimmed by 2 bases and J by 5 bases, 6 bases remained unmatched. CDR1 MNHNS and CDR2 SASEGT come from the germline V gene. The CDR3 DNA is TGTGCCAGCAGTGAATCCTTGACAGGGAACAATGAGCAGTTCTTC. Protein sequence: CASSESLTGNNEQFF.

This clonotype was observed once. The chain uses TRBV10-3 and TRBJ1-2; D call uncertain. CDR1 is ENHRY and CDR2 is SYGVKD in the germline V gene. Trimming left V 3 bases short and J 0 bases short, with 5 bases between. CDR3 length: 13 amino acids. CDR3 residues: CAISDSSNYGYTF. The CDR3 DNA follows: TGTGCCATCAGTGACTCCTCTAACTATGGCTACACCTTC.

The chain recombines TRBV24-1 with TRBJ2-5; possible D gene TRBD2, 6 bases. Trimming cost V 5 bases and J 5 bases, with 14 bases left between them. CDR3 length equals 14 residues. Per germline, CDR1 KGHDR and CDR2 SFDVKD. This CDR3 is CATSVAGSGETQYF. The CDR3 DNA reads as TGTGCCACCAGTGTCGCAGGGAGCGGGGAGACCCAGTACTTC.

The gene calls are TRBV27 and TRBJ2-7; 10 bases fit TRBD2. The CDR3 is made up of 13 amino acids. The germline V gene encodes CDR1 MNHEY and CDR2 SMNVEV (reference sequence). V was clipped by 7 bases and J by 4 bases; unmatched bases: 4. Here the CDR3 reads CASTSGSMYEQYF. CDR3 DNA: TGTGCCAGCACTAGCGGGAGTATGTACGAGCAGTACTTC.

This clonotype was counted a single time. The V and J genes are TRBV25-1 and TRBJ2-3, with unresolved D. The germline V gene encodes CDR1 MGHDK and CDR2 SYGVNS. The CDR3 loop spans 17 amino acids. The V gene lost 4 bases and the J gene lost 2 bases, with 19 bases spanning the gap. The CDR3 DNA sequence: TGTGCCAGCAGTGGGCTTTTGGAACAATTCAACACAGATACGCAGTATTTT. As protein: CASSGLLEQFNTDTQYF.

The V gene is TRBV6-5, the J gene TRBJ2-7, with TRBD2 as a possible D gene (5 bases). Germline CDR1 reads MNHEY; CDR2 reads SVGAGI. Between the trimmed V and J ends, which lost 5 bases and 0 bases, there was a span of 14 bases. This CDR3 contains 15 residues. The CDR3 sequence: CASSVLVSSSYEQYF. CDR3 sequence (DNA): TGTGCCAGCAGTGTACTAGTGAGTAGCTCCTACGAGCAGTACTTC.

For the CDR3, the DNA is TGTGCCAGCAGCTTAGCTTCGGAGTATGGCTACACCTTC. Its protein product is CASSLASEYGYTF. The chain combines TRBV7-9 with TRBJ1-2; D call uncertain. CDR3 length equals 13 residues. CDR1 is SEHNR and CDR2 is FQNEAQ in the germline V gene (reference sequence). V was cut by 0 bases and J by 5 bases, with 7 bases left in between.

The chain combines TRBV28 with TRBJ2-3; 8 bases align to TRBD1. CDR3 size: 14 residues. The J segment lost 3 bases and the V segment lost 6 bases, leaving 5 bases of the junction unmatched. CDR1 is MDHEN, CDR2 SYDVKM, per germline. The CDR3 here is CASSRGRGTDTQYF. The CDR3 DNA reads TGTGCCAGCAGCAGGGGGCGCGGGACAGATACGCAGTATTTT.

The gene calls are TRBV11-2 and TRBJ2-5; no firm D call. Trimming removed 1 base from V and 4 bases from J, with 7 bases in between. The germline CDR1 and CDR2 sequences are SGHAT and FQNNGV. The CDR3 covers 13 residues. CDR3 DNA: TGTGCCAGCAGCTTAGGGGCAATAGAGACCCAGTACTTC. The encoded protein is CASSLGAIETQYF.

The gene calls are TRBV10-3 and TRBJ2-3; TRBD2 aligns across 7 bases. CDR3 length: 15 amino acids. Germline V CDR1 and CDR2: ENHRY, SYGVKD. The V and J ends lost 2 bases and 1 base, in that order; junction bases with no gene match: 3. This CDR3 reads CAISEVAGGTDTQYF. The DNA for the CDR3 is TGTGCCATCAGTGAGGTAGCGGGCGGCACAGATACGCAGTATTTT.

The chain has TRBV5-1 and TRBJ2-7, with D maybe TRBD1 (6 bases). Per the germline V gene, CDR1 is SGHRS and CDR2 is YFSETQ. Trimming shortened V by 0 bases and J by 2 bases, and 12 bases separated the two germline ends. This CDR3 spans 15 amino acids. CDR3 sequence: CASSLVGGDTYEQYF. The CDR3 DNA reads TGCGCCAGCAGCTTGGTAGGGGGAGACACCTACGAGCAGTACTTC.

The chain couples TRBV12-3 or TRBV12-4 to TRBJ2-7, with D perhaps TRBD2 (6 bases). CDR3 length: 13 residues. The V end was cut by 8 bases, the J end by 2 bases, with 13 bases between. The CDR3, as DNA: TGTGCCAGCGGAGCGGGTACCCCCTACGAGCAGTACTTC. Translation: CASGAGTPYEQYF.

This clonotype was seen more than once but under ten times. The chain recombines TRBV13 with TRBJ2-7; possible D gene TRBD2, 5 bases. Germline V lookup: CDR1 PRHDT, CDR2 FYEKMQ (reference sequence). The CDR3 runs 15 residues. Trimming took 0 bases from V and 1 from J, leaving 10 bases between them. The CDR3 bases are TGTGCCAGCAGCTTAGGAACCGGGAAATCCTACGAGCAGTACTTC. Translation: CASSLGTGKSYEQYF.

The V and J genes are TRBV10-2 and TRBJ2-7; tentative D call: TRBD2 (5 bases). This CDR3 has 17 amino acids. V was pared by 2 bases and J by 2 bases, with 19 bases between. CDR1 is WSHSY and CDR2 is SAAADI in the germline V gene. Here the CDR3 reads CASSEPLGEKETYEQYF. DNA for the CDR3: TGCGCCAGCAGTGAGCCCCTTGGGGAGAAGGAGACCTACGAGCAGTACTTC.

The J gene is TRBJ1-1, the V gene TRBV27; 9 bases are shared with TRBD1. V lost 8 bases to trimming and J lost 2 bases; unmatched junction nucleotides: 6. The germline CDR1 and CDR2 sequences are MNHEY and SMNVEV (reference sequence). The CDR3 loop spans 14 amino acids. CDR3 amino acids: CASRPTGGNTEAFF. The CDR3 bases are TGTGCCAGCCGCCCGACAGGGGGAAACACTGAAGCTTTCTTT.

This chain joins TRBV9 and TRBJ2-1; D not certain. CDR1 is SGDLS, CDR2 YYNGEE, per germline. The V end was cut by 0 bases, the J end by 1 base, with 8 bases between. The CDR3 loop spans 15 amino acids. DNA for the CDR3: TGTGCCAGCAGCGTAGATACTGCTTCCTACAATGAGCAGTTCTTC. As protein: CASSVDTASYNEQFF. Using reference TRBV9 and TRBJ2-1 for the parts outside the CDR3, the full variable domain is DSGVTQTPKHLITATGQRVTLRCSPRSGDLSVYWYQQSLDQGLQFLIQYYNGEERAKGNILERFSAQQFPDLHSELNLSSLELGDSALYFCASSVDTASYNEQFFGPGTRLTVL.

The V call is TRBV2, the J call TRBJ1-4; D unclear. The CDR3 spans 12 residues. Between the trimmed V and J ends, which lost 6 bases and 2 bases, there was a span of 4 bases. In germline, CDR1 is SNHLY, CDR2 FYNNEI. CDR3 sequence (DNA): TGTGCCAGCAGGGACACTAATGAAAAACTGTTTTTT. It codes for CASRDTNEKLFF.

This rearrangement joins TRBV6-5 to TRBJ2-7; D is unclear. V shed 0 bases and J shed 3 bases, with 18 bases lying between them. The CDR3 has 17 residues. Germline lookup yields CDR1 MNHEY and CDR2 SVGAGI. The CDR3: CASSYSKPSYRIYEQYF. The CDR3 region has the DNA TGTGCCAGCAGTTACTCGAAGCCCAGCTACCGAATCTACGAGCAGTACTTC.